Listed here are 27 T cell receptor beta chains from one sample, sequenced in a study of T-cell memory formation after mild COVID-19. TCRdb used MiXCR to reprocess the 5' RACE reads, holding one entry per CDR3 protein. The sample carries roughly 560,000 distinct CDR3 sequences, about a fifth recorded once. The sample comprised PBMCs or a T cell subset sorted from them (not recorded which). These receptors were taken from an adult woman who had mild COVID-19 (a few samples of this study predate the infection). Cell type and time point are not known.

The chain links TRBV12-3 or TRBV12-4 to TRBJ2-5, with D perhaps TRBD1 (6 bases). CDR3 length: 14 residues. Trimming left V 1 base short and J 5 bases short, with 11 bases between. The CDR3 nucleotides are TGTGCCAGCAGTTTAGGGACAGATGGGGAGACCCAGTACTTC. Translating gives CASSLGTDGETQYF.

CDR3 region: CAWSGGTARGTDTQYF. As DNA, the CDR3 is TGTGCCTGGAGCGGTGGGACAGCTAGGGGCACAGATACGCAGTATTTT. The chain has TRBV30 and TRBJ2-3; TRBD1 aligns across 7 bases. Per germline, CDR1 GTSNPN and CDR2 SVGIG (reference sequence). J was trimmed by 1 base and V by 3 bases; bases with no gene match: 10. The CDR3 covers 16 residues.

The chain is built from TRBV30 and TRBJ1-5; 8 bases map to TRBD1. The CDR3 is 14 residues long. The germline V gene encodes CDR1 GTSNPN and CDR2 SVGIG (reference sequence). Losses at the gene ends were 4 bases for V and 6 bases for J; bases not matched to a gene: 8. The CDR3 region is CAWTRYRGSQPQHF. CDR3 DNA: TGTGCCTGGACTCGTTACAGGGGGAGTCAGCCCCAGCATTTT.

The chain employs TRBV18 and TRBJ1-1; D gene unclear. Germline V gene sequence: CDR1 KGHSH, CDR2 LQKENI. The CDR3 is 13 amino acids. V was clipped by 5 bases and J by 1 base, with 8 bases between them. For the CDR3, the DNA is TGTGCCAGCTCATCGACACAGAACACTGAAGCTTTCTTT. This gives the protein CASSSTQNTEAFF. Full variable domain (outside the CDR3, taken from reference TRBV18 and TRBJ1-1): NAGVMQNPRHLVRRRGQEARLRCSPMKGHSHVYWYRQLPEEGLKFMVYLQKENIIDESGMPKERFSAEFPKEGPSILRIQQVVRGDSAAYFCASSSTQNTEAFFGQGTRLTVV.

The chain carries TRBV19 and TRBJ2-4, with a possible D match to TRBD2 (6 bases). CDR3 length: 13 amino acids. The V and J ends lost 4 bases and 8 bases respectively, with 12 bases between them. Germline assignment: CDR1 LNHDA and CDR2 SQIVND (reference sequence). In DNA form, the CDR3 reads TGTGCCAGTAGTAGCGGGATGGGGTACATTCAGTACTTC. Translated: CASSSGMGYIQYF.

V and J are TRBV5-1 and TRBJ1-2; possible D gene TRBD1, 5 bases. Germline loops: CDR1 SGHRS, CDR2 YFSETQ. Trimming took 3 bases from V and 8 from J, leaving 20 bases between them. The CDR3 loop spans 15 amino acids. This CDR3 is CASSWGAGFGTGYTF. DNA of the CDR3: TGCGCCAGCAGCTGGGGTGCAGGGTTCGGGACCGGCTACACCTTC.

A few counts support this clonotype. The chain employs TRBV20-1 and TRBJ1-1; D unclear. This CDR3 comprises 14 residues. V dropped 3 bases and J dropped 0 bases, with 11 bases sitting between them. Germline CDR1 DFQATT, CDR2 SNEGSKA (reference sequence). The chain's CDR3 is CSARGIFMNTEAFF. The DNA for the CDR3 is TGCAGTGCTAGGGGCATATTTATGAACACTGAAGCTTTCTTT.

Many counts were recorded for this clonotype. The chain employs TRBV20-1 and TRBJ2-2; D possibly corresponds to TRBD2 (6 bases). CDR3 size: 15 residues. The V and J ends lost 0 bases and 4 bases respectively, with 12 bases between them. Germline assignment: CDR1 DFQATT and CDR2 SNEGSKA (reference sequence). CDR3 amino acids: CSAREIAALTGELFF. In nucleotides, the CDR3 is TGCAGTGCTAGAGAGATAGCGGCCCTCACCGGGGAGCTGTTTTTT.

The J gene is TRBJ2-3, the V gene TRBV18, with 11 bases matching TRBD2. The CDR3 has 15 amino acids. CDR1 and CDR2 (germline): KGHSH, LQKENI. Trimming at V came to 2 bases and at J to 8 bases, leaving 6 bases not matched to a gene. In nucleotides, the CDR3 is TGTGCCAGCTCACCATCAACTAGCGGGAGAGGTACGCAGTATTTT. This sequence encodes CASSPSTSGRGTQYF. The full variable domain, with the rest looked up from reference TRBV18 and TRBJ2-3, is NAGVMQNPRHLVRRRGQEARLRCSPMKGHSHVYWYRQLPEEGLKFMVYLQKENIIDESGMPKERFSAEFPKEGPSILRIQQVVRGDSAAYFCASSPSTSGRGTQYFGPGTRLTVL.

The J gene is TRBJ2-5, the V gene TRBV6-6; D may be TRBD1 (6 bases). Germline CDR1 and CDR2: MNHNY and SVGAGI (reference sequence). The CDR3 extends over 14 amino acids. Between the trimmed V and J ends, which lost 2 bases and 4 bases, there was a span of 11 bases. The CDR3 reads CASSYLGARETQYF. The CDR3 DNA reads TGTGCCAGCAGTTACCTGGGGGCGCGAGAGACCCAGTACTTC.

The chain is built from TRBV7-3 and TRBJ1-3; D remains ambiguous. Germline values: CDR1 SGHTA, CDR2 FQGTGA. The V and J ends lost 5 bases and 0 bases respectively, with 11 bases between them. This CDR3 has 15 amino acids. The CDR3 sequence: CASSRAGNSGNTIYF. For the CDR3, the DNA is TGTGCCAGCAGCCGGGCGGGGAACTCTGGAAACACCATATATTTT.

The V call is TRBV6-2 or TRBV6-3, the J call TRBJ2-3; D gene ambiguous. The length of the CDR3 is 15 residues. Per the germline V gene, CDR1 is MNHEY and CDR2 is SVGEGT. V dropped 4 bases and J dropped 5 bases, with 16 bases sitting between them. The CDR3 sequence: CASSSTLTQEDTQYF. CDR3 nucleotide sequence: TGTGCCAGCAGTTCGACACTGACCCAGGAAGATACGCAGTATTTT.

This clonotype was seen a handful of times. The chain links TRBV20-1 to TRBJ2-7; maybe TRBD2 (6 bases). CDR1 is DFQATT and CDR2 is SNEGSKA in the germline V gene (reference sequence). V lost 0 bases and J 3 bases, leaving 9 bases between the germline ends. The CDR3 is 13 amino acids. The chain's CDR3 is CSAREDGGYEQYF. CDR3 bases: TGCAGTGCTAGAGAGGACGGGGGCTACGAGCAGTACTTC.

The genes are TRBV7-8 and TRBJ2-1; D perhaps matches TRBD2 (6 bases). This CDR3 is 13 amino acids long. With 0 bases removed from V and 10 bases from J, the gap between germline ends came to 10 bases. Per the germline V gene, CDR1 is SGHVS and CDR2 is FQNEAQ. As DNA, the CDR3 is TGTGCCAGCAGCTTAGCGATTGCGGGAGAGCAGTTCTTC. This encodes CASSLAIAGEQFF.

The V and J genes are TRBV3-1 and TRBJ2-2; tentatively, D is TRBD2 (5 bases). The germline V gene has CDR1 LGHDT and CDR2 YNNKEL (reference sequence). The CDR3 covers 14 residues. Deletions cut 1 base from V and 4 bases from J, with 7 bases between. This CDR3 is CASSQGTFTGELFF. CDR3 nucleotides: TGTGCCAGCAGCCAAGGGACTTTCACCGGGGAGCTGTTTTTT.

This clonotype has more than one count but fewer than ten. The chain carries TRBV6-6 and TRBJ2-1, with no clear D. Deletions cut 4 bases from V and 5 bases from J, with 18 bases between. CDR1 is MNHNY and CDR2 is SVGAGI in the germline V gene (reference sequence). The CDR3 has 16 amino acids. Written as DNA, the CDR3 is TGTGCCAGCAGTTCATACGACTCGCCAGCGAACAATGAGCAGTTCTTC. This codes for CASSSYDSPANNEQFF.

The V and J genes are TRBV7-2 and TRBJ2-7; the D gene is possibly TRBD1 (6 bases). Germline V gene lookup returns CDR1 SGHTA and CDR2 FQGNSA. The CDR3 is 12 amino acids. V lost 5 bases, J lost 9 bases, and 14 bases lay in between. The CDR3 bases are TGTGCCAGCAGCATCTCAGGGGCCGGGCAGTACTTC. Its protein is CASSISGAGQYF.

This clonotype was seen at least ten times. This rearrangement joins TRBV6-5 to TRBJ2-2, with 7 bases matching TRBD2. Per the germline V gene, CDR1 is MNHEY and CDR2 is SVGAGI. The V segment lost 4 bases and the J segment 3 bases; nucleotides outside the gene matches: 2. The CDR3 contains 14 residues. Here the CDR3 DNA reads TGTGCCAGCAGTTGGGAGGGACACACCGGGGAGCTGTTTTTT. Translated, it gives CASSWEGHTGELFF.

This clonotype came up a few times. V and J are TRBV29-1 and TRBJ2-7; TRBD1 agrees at 7 bases. Trimming removed 7 bases from V and 2 bases from J; junction bases left unmatched: 14. The CDR3 spans 15 residues. CDR1 is SQVTM, CDR2 ANQGSEA, per germline. CDR3 region: CSARGDRALPYEQYF. CDR3 nucleotides: TGCAGCGCTCGTGGCGACAGGGCCCTACCCTACGAGCAGTACTTC.

This clonotype was observed a few times. This chain uses TRBV6-6 with TRBJ1-1, with D uncertain. The CDR3 runs to 13 residues. Germline V gene data show CDR1 as MNHNY and CDR2 as SVGAGI (reference sequence). Trimming pared 11 bases from V and 1 base from J, leaving 14 bases between. CDR3 nucleotides: TGTGCCGGGCGAAAACCAACGAACACTGAAGCTTTCTTT. This encodes CAGRKPTNTEAFF.

Only a few counts were recorded for this clonotype. This chain uses TRBV19 with TRBJ1-1, with a possible D match to TRBD1 (6 bases). Germline lookup yields CDR1 LNHDA and CDR2 SQIVND (reference sequence). V lost 8 bases and J lost 4, with 17 bases in between. The CDR3 is 14 amino acids. The CDR3 region has the DNA TGTGCCAGTTCCTACGACAGGTCTAGCACTGAAGCTTTCTTT. Amino acids: CASSYDRSSTEAFF.

The V gene is TRBV7-2, the J gene TRBJ2-5, with a weak D call TRBD1 (6 bases). CDR3 length equals 15 residues. Looked up from germline, CDR1 is SGHTA and CDR2 is FQGNSA. Deletions cut 6 bases from V and 1 base from J, with 15 bases between. For the CDR3, the DNA is TGTGCCAGCAGGAACAGGGTGGGTGGCCAAGAGACCCAGTACTTC. Translating it yields CASRNRVGGQETQYF.

A few counts support this clonotype. V and J are TRBV24-1 and TRBJ2-2; D ambiguous. This CDR3 has 13 residues. CDR1 is KGHDR, CDR2 SFDVKD, per germline. V was clipped by 5 bases and J by 8 bases, with 11 bases between them. The CDR3 DNA follows: TGTGCCACCAGTGGTCCGAACCGGGGGGAGCTGTTTTTT. Its translation is CATSGPNRGELFF.

The chain links TRBV6-1 to TRBJ2-3; 9 bases match TRBD2. Germline CDR1 reads MNHNS; CDR2 reads SASEGT. This CDR3 contains 16 residues. V was clipped by 8 bases and J by 2 bases; unmatched bases: 11. DNA for the CDR3: TGTGCCAGCTCAACCCCTAGCGGGATTTACACAGATACGCAGTATTTT. Its translation is CASSTPSGIYTDTQYF.

This clonotype was counted a few times. This chain uses TRBV12-3 or TRBV12-4 with TRBJ1-2; D may be TRBD1 (6 bases). Trimming took 4 bases from V and 6 from J, leaving 12 bases between them. The CDR3 is made up of 13 amino acids. The CDR3 protein is CASSYRVANGYTF. The CDR3 region has the DNA TGTGCCAGCAGTTACAGGGTGGCGAATGGCTACACCTTC.

The chain couples TRBV7-3 to TRBJ2-3; 8 bases agree with TRBD2. The V gene's germline CDR1 is SGHTA and CDR2 FQGTGA. The CDR3 has 16 amino acids. V dropped 3 bases and J dropped 0; count of bases not matched to a gene: 5. The CDR3 loop is CASSFFSGTSTDTQYF. The CDR3 DNA is TGTGCCAGCAGCTTCTTTAGCGGGACTAGCACAGATACGCAGTATTTT.

The CDR3 loop reads CASSDPGLRTYEQYF. In nucleotides, the CDR3 is TGTGCCAGCAGCGACCCGGGACTCCGGACCTACGAGCAGTACTTC. The rearrangement links TRBV7-9 to TRBJ2-7; possibly TRBD2 for D (6 bases). Germline values: CDR1 SEHNR, CDR2 FQNEAQ (reference sequence). V was trimmed by 5 bases and J by 2 bases, leaving 16 bases between them. The CDR3 covers 15 residues.